A selection of T cell receptor beta chains follows, all from one sample in a study of technical replicates of blood from a handful of donors. The table came from immunoSEQ multiplex PCR; TCRdb's copy has only in-frame clones and leaves some out. The sample includes tens of thousands of clones, around 90% of them seen just once. Sequencing input: T cells isolated from PBMCs. Receptors originate from a human donor in good health. Both conserved end residues are part of each CDR3. Each record gives: D gene, V gene, J gene, clone size, CDR3 DNA, CDR3 protein. The D gene is left open where the match is weak. Rows give clone size only sometimes, using once, few, many, or a class for an expanded clone.

TRBD2	TRBV11-1	TRBJ2-7	.	TGTGCCAGCAGCCCCCAGCGGGACTGGGGCGACGAGCAGTACTTC	CASSPQRDWGDEQYF
.	TRBV2	TRBJ1-1	.	TGTGCCAGCGATGTTACTACTGAAGCTTTCTTT	CASDVTTEAFF
.	TRBV9	TRBJ2-5	once	TGTGCCAGCAGCGCCACTAGCCAGGAGACCCAGTACTTC	CASSATSQETQYF
.	TRBV10-3	TRBJ1-5	.	TGTGCCATCAGTGAAACCGGGAATACCAATCAGCCCCAGCATTTT	CAISETGNTNQPQHF
.	TRBV4-1	TRBJ1-5	once	TGCGCCAGCAGCCAAGTAATTCGCAGGTCAGGGAGCAATCAGCCCCAGCATTTT	CASSQVIRRSGSNQPQHF
TRBD2	TRBV27	TRBJ2-4	.	TGTGCCAGCAGTTTACTAGCGGGTCTGGACATTCAGTACTTC	CASSLLAGLDIQYF
TRBD2	TRBV5-4	TRBJ2-2	once	TGTGCCAGCAGCTTGTTTCGCGGGAGTAGCACCGGGGAGCTGTTTTTT	CASSLFRGSSTGELFF
TRBD1	TRBV4-2	TRBJ1-2	.	TGTGCCAGCAGCCAGCCAGGACAGGACTACTATGGCTACACCTTC	CASSQPGQDYYGYTF
.	TRBV7-8	TRBJ1-5	.	TGTGCCAGCAGCTTAGCGCGGTATCAGCCCCAGCATTTT	CASSLARYQPQHF
TRBD1	TRBV28	TRBJ2-7	.	TGTGCCAGCAACCGGGACAGGGTCGACGAGCAGTACTTC	CASNRDRVDEQYF
TRBD1	TRBV5-1	TRBJ2-3	.	TGCGCCAGCAGCGGGGGACAGTCAGATACGCAGTATTTT	CASSGGQSDTQYF
.	TRBV30	TRBJ2-7	.	TGTGCCTGGAGGCCCCAATTCAGCTCCTACGAGCAGTACTTC	CAWRPQFSSYEQYF
TRBD2	TRBV6-1	TRBJ2-5	.	TGTGCCAGCAGTGGGGACTATCAAGAGACCCAGTACTTC	CASSGDYQETQYF
.	TRBV7-9	TRBJ2-3	.	TGTGCCAGCAGCCCCGAGTATTCCACAGATACGCAGTATTTT	CASSPEYSTDTQYF
.	TRBV9	TRBJ2-3	.	TGTGCCAGCAGCGTGGAAGGGTCGCCCGGGGAGTGGGCAGATACGCAGTATTTT	CASSVEGSPGEWADTQYF
TRBD2	TRBV28	TRBJ2-3	.	TGTGCCAGCAGTCCCCGAAGGCTAGCGGGAGGGCCCCATACGCAGTATTTT	CASSPRRLAGGPHTQYF
TRBD1	TRBV7-6	TRBJ2-1	.	TGTGCCAGCAGCTTAGGAGGGACAGGACCTCACAACCTCTACAATGAGCAGTTCTTC	CASSLGGTGPHNLYNEQFF
.	TRBV20-1	TRBJ2-7	.	TGCAGTGCTCGACAGGACTACGAGCAGTACTTC	CSARQDYEQYF
TRBD2	TRBV5-1	TRBJ2-5	.	TGCGCCAGCAGCTTGTTTGTTAGCGGGGGCCAAGAGACCCAGTACTTC	CASSLFVSGGQETQYF
TRBD1	TRBV19	TRBJ1-2	few	TGTGCCAGTAGTGCCGGGGACAGGGTGGCTGGTGGCTACACCTTC	CASSAGDRVAGGYTF
.	TRBV5-1	TRBJ1-1	.	TGCGCCAGCAGTTCGGGGGGGGCGCCCACTGAAGCTTTCTTT	CASSSGGAPTEAFF
.	TRBV6-1	TRBJ1-2	.	TGTGCCAGCAGTGAAGCTTGGAAGGGGGATCAGTCGGGCTACACCTTC	CASSEAWKGDQSGYTF
.	TRBV6-1	TRBJ1-5	.	TGTGCCAGCAGTGCCCCTATTACAGGGTATAGCAATCAGCCCCAGCATTTT	CASSAPITGYSNQPQHF
TRBD2	TRBV5-4	TRBJ2-5	.	TGTGCCACCCAGCGGGGGGGTCGGGGGCAAGAGACCCAGTACTTC	CATQRGGRGQETQYF